The 6 T cell receptor beta chains listed next were all sequenced from one sample in a study of T cells after yellow fever vaccination. MiXCR was run by TCRdb on the 5' RACE reads, yielding one entry per CDR3 protein. This sample has around 320,000 distinct CDR3 sequences; over 8.5% occur once, and the top ten carry 3.3%. The source was CD4+ T cells sorted from PBMCs, collected 45 days after the yellow fever booster vaccination. The receptors derive from a man aged 18 to 30 who received the YFV17D yellow fever vaccine.

In its sample, this clonotype was seen a few times. The gene calls are TRBV4-1 and TRBJ2-1; no firm D call. The CDR3 is 13 amino acids. Trimming stripped 3 bases from V and 6 bases from J, with 9 bases between. Germline V gene sequence: CDR1 MGHRA, CDR2 YSYEKL. In DNA, the CDR3 is TGCGCCAGCAGCCAGCCAAGGACCAATGAGCAGTTCTTC. Protein: CASSQPRTNEQFF.

The table lists this clonotype with many counts. The J gene is TRBJ2-1, the V gene TRBV7-2; the D is unclear. Germline V lookup: CDR1 SGHTA, CDR2 FQGNSA. The CDR3 runs to 15 residues. The germline V and J ends were trimmed by 5 bases and 0 bases, with 11 bases remaining between them. Written as DNA, the CDR3 is TGTGCCAGCAGCCCCCCGGGTCGCTCCTACAATGAGCAGTTCTTC. Translating gives CASSPPGRSYNEQFF.

This rearrangement joins TRBV19 to TRBJ1-2; D remains unclear. CDR1 LNHDA and CDR2 SQIVND come from the germline V gene (reference sequence). This CDR3 has 15 residues. V shed 6 bases and J shed 2 bases, with 16 bases lying between them. In DNA form, the CDR3 reads TGTGCCAGTAGAGTAGGGCGCCTTTCCAACTATGGCTACACCTTC. This sequence encodes CASRVGRLSNYGYTF.

Only a few counts were recorded for this clonotype. This chain joins TRBV29-1 and TRBJ1-1, with TRBD1 matching over 8 bases. CDR1 and CDR2 (germline): SQVTM, ANQGSEA. The J segment lost 0 bases and the V segment lost 7 bases, leaving 7 bases of the junction unmatched. This CDR3 region has 14 residues. The CDR3 coding sequence is TGCAGCGCCGGACAGGGAGGGATGAACACTGAAGCTTTCTTT. This sequence encodes CSAGQGGMNTEAFF.

The table lists this clonotype with many counts. The V gene is TRBV25-1, the J gene TRBJ1-3; no reliable D call. CDR3 length equals 11 residues. From germline, CDR1 is MGHDK and CDR2 SYGVNS. The V and J ends lost 8 bases and 4 bases respectively, with 6 bases between them. CDR3 DNA: TGTGCCAGCGGAGGGGGAAACACCATATATTTT. Protein product: CASGGGNTIYF.

V and J are TRBV7-6 and TRBJ2-7, with D tentatively TRBD1 (5 bases). The CDR3 contains 14 residues. The germline gives CDR1 SGHVS, CDR2 FNYEAQ. V was pared by 7 bases and J by 6 bases, with 19 bases between. The CDR3 sequence is CASNSGGAQGEQYV. The CDR3 coding sequence is TGTGCCAGCAACTCGGGCGGAGCCCAGGGCGAGCAGTACGTC.